Listed below are T cell receptor beta chains from one sample, sequenced in a study of cytomegalovirus exposure and HLA in healthy donors. TCRdb's table, derived via immunoSEQ multiplex PCR, lists solely in-frame clones and lacks some. This table has some 100,000 clones, approximately 86% appearing once. The sample comprised PBMCs. Source of these receptors: a man aged 18-30 years in good health and CMV-seropositive. The CDR3 runs from the conserved cysteine through the conserved F or W. The order of the fields is CDR3 protein, CDR3 DNA, clone size, V gene, D gene, J gene. A D gene is named only where the DNA matches it firmly. Clone size is stated in some rows and not others, as once, few, many or a class when expanded.

CARSLWGVETDTQYF	TGTGCCAGGAGCCTTTGGGGAGTCGAGACAGATACGCAGTATTTT	.	TRBV6-4	.	TRBJ2-3
CASSLADINEAFF	TGTGCCAGCAGCCTTGCGGACATTAATGAAGCTTTCTTT	.	TRBV9	.	TRBJ1-1
CASSQDPGVGANVLTF	TGTGCCAGCAGCCAAGATCCCGGGGTTGGGGCCAACGTCCTGACTTTC	.	TRBV4-2	.	TRBJ2-6
CASSLGFTGDTGELFF	TGTGCCAGCAGCTTAGGATTTACGGGGGACACCGGGGAGCTGTTTTTT	.	TRBV7-8	.	TRBJ2-2
CASSPGGADTEAFF	TGTGCCAGCAGCCCTGGGGGGGCCGACACTGAAGCTTTCTTT	.	TRBV7-9	.	TRBJ1-1
CASSLGRVLGGGEETQYF	TGTGCCAGCAGCTTAGGACGGGTCCTAGGGGGGGGAGAAGAGACCCAGTACTTC	.	TRBV11-2	.	TRBJ2-5
CASSFPRQGLLYNEQFF	TGTGCCAGCAGCTTCCCCCGCCAGGGGCTCCTTTACAATGAGCAGTTCTTC	.	TRBV11-2	.	TRBJ2-1
CASSSQWTKGGAETQYF	TGCGCCAGCAGCTCCCAATGGACAAAAGGGGGGGCAGAGACCCAGTACTTC	.	TRBV5-1	.	TRBJ2-5
CSAYYRDEAFF	TGCAGTGCTTACTACAGGGATGAAGCTTTCTTT	.	TRBV20-1	.	TRBJ1-1
CASSDPGRGDSGNTIYF	TGTGCCAGCAGCGACCCTGGGCGGGGAGACTCTGGAAACACCATATATTTT	.	TRBV7-6	.	TRBJ1-3
CASSQVTGFGANVLTF	TGCGCCAGCAGCCAAGTCACAGGGTTCGGGGCCAACGTCCTGACTTTC	.	TRBV4-3	.	TRBJ2-6
CASSLRQGFDEQFF	TGTGCCAGTAGTCTTAGACAGGGTTTCGATGAGCAGTTCTTC	.	TRBV19	TRBD1	TRBJ2-1
CASSYQGISNQPQHF	TGTGCCAGCTCATACCAGGGGATCAGCAATCAGCCCCAGCATTTT	.	TRBV18	.	TRBJ1-5
CASSYTGGGETQYF	TGTGCCAGCAGCTATACAGGGGGCGGAGAGACCCAGTACTTC	.	TRBV5-4	TRBD1	TRBJ2-5
CASTRGRGDTGELFF	TGTGCCAGCACCCGCGGCAGGGGAGACACCGGGGAGCTGTTTTTT	.	TRBV6-1	.	TRBJ2-2
CATAQGKTEAFF	TGTGCCACTGCTCAGGGAAAGACTGAAGCTTTCTTT	.	TRBV5-6	.	TRBJ1-1
CASISLKRGPYNEQFF	TGTGCCAGTATTTCTCTGAAAAGGGGGCCCTACAATGAGCAGTTCTTC	.	TRBV11-2	TRBD1	TRBJ2-1
CAISESDQGTGAYEQYF	TGTGCCATCAGTGAGTCGGACCAAGGGACAGGAGCCTACGAGCAGTACTTC	.	TRBV10-3	TRBD1	TRBJ2-7
CASSLTDRGNTEAFF	TGTGCCAGCTCCCTCACGGACAGGGGTAACACTGAAGCTTTCTTT	.	TRBV18	TRBD1	TRBJ1-1
CASAEAGGRSDTQYF	TGTGCCAGCGCCGAAGCGGGGGGGCGATCAGATACGCAGTATTTT	few	TRBV6-1	TRBD2	TRBJ2-3
CASSKGTIGGYTF	TGTGCCAGCAGTAAAGGGACAATAGGCGGCTACACCTTC	.	TRBV6-5	.	TRBJ1-2
CASSLSGGRETQYF	TGCGCCAGCAGCTTGAGCGGGGGCCGAGAGACCCAGTACTTC	.	TRBV5-1	TRBD2	TRBJ2-5
CASSDSTAADTQYF	TGTGCCAGCAGTGACTCGACAGCCGCAGATACGCAGTATTTT	medium-sized	TRBV6-4	.	TRBJ2-3
CASNAGTSGVSSYNEQFF	TGCGCCAGCAACGCCGGGACTAGCGGGGTCAGCTCCTACAATGAGCAGTTCTTC	once	TRBV10-2	TRBD2	TRBJ2-1
CASSLQRGAGTGELFF	TGTGCCAGCAGCTTACAGCGGGGAGCGGGAACCGGGGAGCTGTTTTTT	.	TRBV7-2	TRBD2	TRBJ2-2
CVRSLTSGGYEQYF	TGTGTCAGAAGCTTGACTAGCGGGGGGTACGAGCAGTACTTC	.	TRBV7-5	.	TRBJ2-7
CASSPTSGAHNEQFF	TGTGCCAGTAGTCCGACTAGCGGGGCCCACAATGAGCAGTTCTTC	.	TRBV19	TRBD2	TRBJ2-1
CASSVAGGSYNEQFF	TGTGCCAGCAGCGTAGCGGGAGGCTCCTACAATGAGCAGTTCTTC	.	TRBV9	TRBD2	TRBJ2-1
CAIRSDRVAGELFF	TGTGCCATCAGATCGGACAGGGTGGCCGGGGAGCTGTTTTTT	few	TRBV10-3	TRBD1	TRBJ2-2
CASARQGNTEAFF	TGTGCCAGCGCCCGACAGGGGAACACTGAAGCTTTCTTT	.	TRBV6-1	TRBD1	TRBJ1-1
CASRPTGAPNEQFF	TGTGCCAGCAGGCCCACAGGGGCCCCCAATGAGCAGTTCTTC	.	TRBV6-5	TRBD1	TRBJ2-1
CASSRLLAGTHNEQFF	TGTGCCAGCAGCCGCCTGCTAGCGGGGACGCACAATGAGCAGTTCTTC	.	TRBV28	TRBD2	TRBJ2-1
CASSFSGTGSNSYEQYF	TGTGCCAGCAGCTTTTCCGGGACAGGGTCCAACTCCTACGAGCAGTACTTC	.	TRBV11-2	TRBD1	TRBJ2-7
CASSTGQRETQYF	TGTGCCAGTAGTACCGGACAGCGAGAGACCCAGTACTTC	.	TRBV19	.	TRBJ2-5
CASQTRQGHSNQPQHF	TGTGCCAGCCAGACCCGACAGGGTCATAGCAATCAGCCCCAGCATTTT	.	TRBV27	TRBD1	TRBJ1-5
CASSFIPTGKSGNTIYF	TGTGCCAGCAGCTTTATCCCGACAGGGAAGTCTGGAAACACCATATATTTT	.	TRBV5-5	TRBD1	TRBJ1-3
CASSLELAGGVDQETQYF	TGTGCCAGCAGCTTAGAGCTAGCGGGGGGAGTCGACCAAGAGACCCAGTACTTC	.	TRBV7-2	TRBD2	TRBJ2-5